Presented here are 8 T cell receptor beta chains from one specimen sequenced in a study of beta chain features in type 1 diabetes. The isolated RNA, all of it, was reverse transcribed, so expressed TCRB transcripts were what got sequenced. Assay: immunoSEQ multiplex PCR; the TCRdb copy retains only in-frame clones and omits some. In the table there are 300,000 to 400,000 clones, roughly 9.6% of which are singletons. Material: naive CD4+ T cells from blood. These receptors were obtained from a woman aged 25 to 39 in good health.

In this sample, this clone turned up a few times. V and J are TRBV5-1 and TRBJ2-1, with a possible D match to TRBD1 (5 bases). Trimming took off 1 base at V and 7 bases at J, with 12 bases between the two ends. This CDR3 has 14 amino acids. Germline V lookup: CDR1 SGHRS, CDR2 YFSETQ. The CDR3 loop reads CASSLMQGSNEQFF. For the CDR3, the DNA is TGCGCCAGCAGCTTGATGCAGGGAAGTAATGAGCAGTTCTTC.

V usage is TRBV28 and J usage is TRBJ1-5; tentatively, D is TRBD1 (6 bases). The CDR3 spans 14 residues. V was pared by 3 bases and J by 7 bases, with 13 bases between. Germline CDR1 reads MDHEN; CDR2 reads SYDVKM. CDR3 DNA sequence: TGTGCCAGCAGTTTCGGGGGGGCAGGACAGCCCCAGCATTTT. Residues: CASSFGGAGQPQHF.

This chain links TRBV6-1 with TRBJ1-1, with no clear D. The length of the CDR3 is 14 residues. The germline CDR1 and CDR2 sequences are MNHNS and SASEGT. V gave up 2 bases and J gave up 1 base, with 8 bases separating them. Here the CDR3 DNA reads TGTGCCAGCAGTGAACCCTTTTCGAACACTGAAGCTTTCTTT. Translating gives CASSEPFSNTEAFF.

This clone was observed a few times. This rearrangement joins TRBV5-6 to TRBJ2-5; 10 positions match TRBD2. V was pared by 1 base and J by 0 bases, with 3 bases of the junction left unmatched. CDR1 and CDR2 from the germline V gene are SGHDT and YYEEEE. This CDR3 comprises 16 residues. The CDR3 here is CASSLRTSGHQETQYF. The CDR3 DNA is TGTGCCAGCAGCTTGAGGACTAGCGGACACCAAGAGACCCAGTACTTC.

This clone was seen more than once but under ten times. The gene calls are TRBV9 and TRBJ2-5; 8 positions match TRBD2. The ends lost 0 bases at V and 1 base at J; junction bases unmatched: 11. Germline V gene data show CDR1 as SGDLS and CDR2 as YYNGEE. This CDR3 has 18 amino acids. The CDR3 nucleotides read TGTGCCAGCAGCGTAGGGAGTAGCGGGATGGGTTTCCAAGAGACCCAGTACTTC. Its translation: CASSVGSSGMGFQETQYF.

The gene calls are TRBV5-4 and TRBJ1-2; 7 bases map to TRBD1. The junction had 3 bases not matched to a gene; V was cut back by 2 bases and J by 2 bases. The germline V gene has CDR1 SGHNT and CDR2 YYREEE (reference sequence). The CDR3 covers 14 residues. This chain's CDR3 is CASSLGGQNYGYTF. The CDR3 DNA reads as TGTGCCAGCAGCTTAGGGGGACAGAACTATGGCTACACCTTC.

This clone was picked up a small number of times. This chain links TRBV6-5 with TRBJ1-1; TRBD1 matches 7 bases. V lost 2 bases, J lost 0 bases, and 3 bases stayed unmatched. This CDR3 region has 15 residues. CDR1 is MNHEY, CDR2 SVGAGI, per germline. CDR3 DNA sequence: TGTGCCAGCAGTTACGGGGACAGATTGAACACTGAAGCTTTCTTT. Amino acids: CASSYGDRLNTEAFF.

In DNA, the CDR3 is TGTGCCAGCAGTTTATCAGGGGGTAGCGAGACCCAGTACTTC. Translation: CASSLSGGSETQYF. This chain uses TRBV28 with TRBJ2-5; TRBD1 matches at 7 bases. CDR3 size: 14 residues. Germline lookup yields CDR1 MDHEN and CDR2 SYDVKM. V shed 1 base, J shed 5 bases, and the junction held 4 bases outside the gene matches.